One sample yielded the 7 T cell receptor beta chains listed below, sequenced in a study of blood T cell repertoires in COVID-19. The repertoire was sequenced with immunoSEQ multiplex PCR; TCRdb's copy has only in-frame clones and lacks some. Of about 200,000 clones in the sample, 85% to 90% were seen once. Specimen: peripheral blood. The receptors were gathered from an elderly man with acute or convalescent COVID-19.

This clone was seen a single time. The chain uses TRBV30 and TRBJ1-1; maybe TRBD1 (5 bases). The CDR3 is made up of 17 amino acids. Germline assignment: CDR1 GTSNPN and CDR2 SVGIG (reference sequence). The V gene lost 3 bases and the J gene lost 3 bases, with 23 bases spanning the gap. The CDR3 protein is CAWSDPRRGAPDTEAFF. The CDR3 bases are TGTGCCTGGAGCGACCCGAGGAGGGGAGCGCCGGACACTGAAGCTTTCTTT.

The J gene is TRBJ2-5, the V gene TRBV24-1, with 8 bases that match TRBD1. The CDR3 sequence is 14 residues long. Germline assignment: CDR1 KGHDR and CDR2 SFDVKD. J gave up 2 bases and V 5 bases, and 3 bases lay outside the gene matches. As DNA, the CDR3 is TGTGCCACCAGTGGCAGGGGGCTTCAAGAGACCCAGTACTTC. It codes for CATSGRGLQETQYF.

V and J are TRBV19 and TRBJ2-2, with no clear D. Per the germline V gene, CDR1 is LNHDA and CDR2 is SQIVND (reference sequence). V lost 1 base, J lost 8 bases, and 17 bases lay in between. This CDR3 comprises 16 residues. The CDR3 nucleotides read TGTGCCAGTAGTATAGGTGGCCGAACTGGCAGGGGGGAGCTGTTTTTT. Its translation is CASSIGGRTGRGELFF.

V usage is TRBV5-1 and J usage is TRBJ2-3, with 11 bases matching TRBD1. The CDR3 is 14 residues long. Germline V CDR1 and CDR2: SGHRS, YFSETQ. V lost 4 bases to trimming and J lost 5 bases; unmatched junction nucleotides: 3. The CDR3 region has the DNA TGCGCCAGCAGCACCGGGACAGGGGGAGATACGCAGTATTTT. The encoded protein is CASSTGTGGDTQYF.

In this sample, this clone turned up once. This chain connects TRBV19 to TRBJ2-5; a possible D gene is TRBD1 (5 bases). Germline assignment: CDR1 LNHDA and CDR2 SQIVND (reference sequence). Deletions cut 3 bases from V and 1 base from J, with 18 bases between. The CDR3 consists of 17 residues. CDR3 residues: CASSILDSSGSQETQYF. The DNA of the CDR3 is TGTGCCAGTAGTATTCTAGACAGTTCAGGGTCCCAAGAGACCCAGTACTTC.

CDR3 residues: CASSSTGTYGNEQFF. CDR3 nucleotides: TGTGCCAGCAGTTCTACCGGGACTTATGGAAATGAGCAGTTCTTC. This chain links TRBV7-9 with TRBJ2-1; D may be TRBD2 (6 bases). Between the trimmed V and J ends, which lost 6 bases and 7 bases, there was a span of 19 bases. The CDR3 runs to 15 residues. CDR1 and CDR2 from the germline V gene are SEHNR and FQNEAQ (reference sequence).

The V call is TRBV27, the J call TRBJ2-1; TRBD2 agrees at 11 bases. CDR3 length: 15 amino acids. J lost 7 bases, V lost 5 bases, and 7 bases had no gene match. From germline, CDR1 is MNHEY and CDR2 SMNVEV (reference sequence). The CDR3 nucleotides read TGTGCCAGCAGTCTTAGCGGGAGGGCCTGGAATGAGCAGTTCTTC. Residues: CASSLSGRAWNEQFF.